There are many counts of the clone carrying this T cell receptor (beta chain). The data are from a study of identical twins. TCRdb passed the 5' RACE reads through MiXCR, listing each CDR3 protein once. The data contain just over 450,000 distinct CDR3 sequences, approximately 15% of them singletons. The V gene lost 1 base and the J gene lost 0 bases, with 8 bases spanning the gap. This CDR3 contains 15 residues. Germline V gene data show CDR1 as SGHAT and CDR2 as FQNNGV. This sample was also put to use in a study of yellow fever vaccine responses in identical twins.

The sequencing input was CD4+ T cells sorted from blood. The rearrangement uses TRBV11-2 and TRBJ2-3; no definite D call. This clonotype was obtained from a woman aged 18-35 years in good health. DNA for the CDR3: TGTGCCAGCAGCTTAGGTCCGACTAGCACAGATACGCAGTATTTT. This encodes CASSLGPTSTDTQYF.